The 24 T cell receptor beta chains below were found in one sample sequenced in a study of T cells in Graves' hyperthyroidism and ophthalmopathy. Amplification of TCR beta CDR3 regions used RNA as the template. RT-PCR in the first round (using the HTBI primer set) targeted the TCR CDR3. TCRdb independently ran MiXCR on the multiplex PCR reads; one entry per CDR3 protein. There are 350,000 or so distinct CDR3 sequences in the sample; 15% to 20% occur only once, and around 15% lies in the top ten. Specimen: blood. These TCRs come from a woman between 40 and 55 years old with Graves' ophthalmopathy.

This clonotype was recorded at least ten times. The chain uses TRBV19 and TRBJ2-4; 9 nucleotides line up with TRBD1. Trimming cost V 4 bases and J 3 bases; bases outside gene matches: 4. The germline CDR1 and CDR2 sequences are LNHDA and SQIVND (reference sequence). The CDR3 totals 15 residues. The DNA of the CDR3 is TGTGCCAGTAGTACCCGACAGGGGGGCAAAAACATTCAGTACTTC. Its translation is CASSTRQGGKNIQYF.

Only a few counts were recorded for this clonotype. The gene calls are TRBV28 and TRBJ2-2; 16 positions match TRBD2. CDR1 is MDHEN, CDR2 SYDVKM, per germline. Trimming at V came to 8 bases and at J to 1 base, leaving 10 bases not matched to a gene. CDR3 size: 19 residues. CDR3: CASEGPGLAGGMNTGELFF. In DNA, the CDR3 is TGTGCCAGCGAAGGTCCGGGACTAGCGGGAGGGATGAACACCGGGGAGCTGTTTTTT.

This clonotype has more than one count but fewer than ten. The rearrangement links TRBV12-5 to TRBJ2-5; the D call may be TRBD1 or TRBD2 (5 bases each). Germline CDR1 reads LGHNT; CDR2 reads FRNRAP. This CDR3 region has 15 residues. V lost 0 bases to trimming and J lost 5 bases, with 13 bases between them. CDR3 nucleotide sequence: TGTGCTAGTGGTTTGGTACCCGGGGCGAGGGAGACCCAGTACTTC. Translation: CASGLVPGARETQYF. Together with reference TRBV12-5 and TRBJ2-5, the CDR3 gives the full variable domain: DARVTQTPRHKVTEMGQEVTMRCQPILGHNTVFWYRQTMMQGLELLAYFRNRAPLDDSGMPKDRFSAEMPDATLATLKIQPSEPRDSAVYFCASGLVPGARETQYFGPGTRLLVL.

This clonotype was observed many times. The chain uses TRBV29-1 and TRBJ2-7, with 10 positions matching TRBD2. The CDR3 has 13 residues. Germline lookup yields CDR1 SQVTM and CDR2 ANQGSEA. Germline trimming cut 6 bases from V and 12 bases from J; bases unmatched to any gene: 14. Here the CDR3 reads CSVLVVAGGRRYF. The CDR3 DNA reads TGCAGCGTCCTAGTGGTAGCGGGAGGTAGGAGGTACTTC.

This clonotype was recorded many times. The chain combines TRBV12-3 or TRBV12-4 with TRBJ2-7; TRBD2 agrees at 11 bases. The CDR3 has 14 residues. Trimming removed 6 bases from V and 6 bases from J; junction bases left unmatched: 7. CDR3 nucleotide sequence: TGTGCCAGCAGCCGGACTAGCGGGTTGGCCGAGCAGTACTTC. It is translated as CASSRTSGLAEQYF.

Ten or more counts support this clonotype. In nucleotides, the CDR3 is TGTGCCAGTAGGCTCGGTGGAGCCTCCATTCGAGATGGCTACACCTTC. Its translation: CASRLGGASIRDGYTF. The genes are TRBV19 and TRBJ1-2, with D unclear. Germline lookup yields CDR1 LNHDA and CDR2 SQIVND (reference sequence). V gave up 6 bases and J gave up 6 bases, with 23 bases separating them. There are 16 residues in the CDR3.

This clonotype showed up many times. The chain joins TRBV15 to TRBJ2-7; 13 bases match TRBD2. Germline assignment: CDR1 LNHNV and CDR2 YYDKDF (reference sequence). V shed 2 bases and J 4 bases; nucleotides not matched to a gene: 2. There are 15 residues in the CDR3. The CDR3 DNA follows: TGTGCCACCAGCAGAAGGACTAGCGGGAGTTACGAGCAGTACTTC. This codes for CATSRRTSGSYEQYF.

This clonotype was picked up many times. In DNA form, the CDR3 reads TGCAGTGCTAGATTTTGGACAGGGGGTAATGAGCCCCAGCATTTT. Protein sequence: CSARFWTGGNEPQHF. The chain couples TRBV20-1 to TRBJ1-5, with 10 nucleotides matching TRBD1. From germline, CDR1 is DFQATT and CDR2 SNEGSKA (reference sequence). V was clipped by 2 bases and J by 8 bases; unmatched bases: 9. CDR3 length: 15 residues.

This clonotype came up many times. This chain connects TRBV27 to TRBJ1-5, with a weak D call TRBD1 (5 bases). This CDR3 has 15 amino acids. CDR1 is MNHEY and CDR2 is SMNVEV in the germline V gene (reference sequence). V lost 1 base, J lost 6 bases, and 13 bases lay in between. DNA of the CDR3: TGTGCCAGCAGTTTATATATGGGGGTTGGTCAGCCCCAGCATTTT. As protein: CASSLYMGVGQPQHF.

This clonotype was counted at least ten times. The germline gene is not matched at one end of the junction; a read error may be the cause. J is TRBJ2-4 and V is TRBV7-2, with D perhaps TRBD1 (5 bases). This CDR3 spans 11 amino acids. CDR1 and CDR2 (germline): SGHTA, FQGNSA. The CDR3 DNA reads TGTGCCGGCAGCTTAGGGGAAGTTCAGTACTTC. It is translated as CAGSLGEVQYF.

This clonotype was seen repeatedly, ten times or more. The chain employs TRBV6-1 and TRBJ2-7; D is unresolved. The germline V gene encodes CDR1 MNHNS and CDR2 SASEGT. V lost 7 bases to trimming and J lost 0 bases, with 7 bases between them. The CDR3 contains 12 residues. The CDR3 here is CASNEHSYEQYF. Here the CDR3 DNA reads TGTGCCAGCAACGAGCACTCCTACGAGCAGTACTTC.

This sequence joins TRBV2 and TRBJ2-7; 8 nucleotides agree with TRBD1. V dropped 7 bases and J dropped 2; count of bases not matched to a gene: 7. Germline CDR1 reads SNHLY; CDR2 reads FYNNEI. The CDR3 is made up of 14 amino acids. Here the CDR3 DNA reads TGTGCCAGCACCTTAGGACAGGGTCCCTACGAGCAGTACTTC. The encoded protein is CASTLGQGPYEQYF.

This clonotype occurred many times. This chain connects TRBV12-3 or TRBV12-4 to TRBJ1-3; D remains ambiguous. V was pared by 5 bases and J by 2 bases, with 16 bases between. The CDR3 has 16 amino acids. The CDR3 loop is CASSSRRLGTGNTIYF. In nucleotides, the CDR3 is TGTGCCAGCAGTAGCAGGAGGTTAGGCACTGGAAACACCATATATTTT.

Many counts were recorded for this clonotype. The rearrangement joins TRBV6-4 to TRBJ2-2; D may be TRBD2 (6 bases). The CDR3 sequence is 17 residues long. The ends were cut back, 6 bases at V and 4 bases at J, with 21 bases in the middle. Germline V gene lookup returns CDR1 MRHNA and CDR2 SNTAGT. In nucleotides, the CDR3 is TGTGCCAGCAGACCCCTAACTTCGGGAGTCGGCACCGGGGAGCTGTTTTTT. It is translated as CASRPLTSGVGTGELFF.

This clonotype was recorded at least ten times. This sequence joins TRBV5-1 and TRBJ1-2; tentative D call: TRBD1 (6 bases). CDR3 length: 15 amino acids. Deletions cut 3 bases from V and 6 bases from J, with 18 bases between. Germline-derived CDR1 and CDR2 are SGHRS and YFSETQ. The CDR3 DNA reads as TGCGCCAGCAGCTACGGACAGTGGAGGGGAGATGGCTACACCTTC. It yields the protein CASSYGQWRGDGYTF.

This clonotype appeared many times. The gene calls are TRBV6-2 or TRBV6-3 and TRBJ1-6; D ambiguous. V was cut by 8 bases and J by 7 bases, with 12 bases left in between. Germline V gene data show CDR1 as MNHEY and CDR2 as SVGEGT. The CDR3 extends over 13 amino acids. This CDR3 is CASRVNRNSPLHF. The CDR3 DNA follows: TGTGCCAGCCGGGTGAACCGAAATTCACCCCTCCACTTT.

Many counts were recorded for this clonotype. J is TRBJ1-2 and V is TRBV7-8; the match to TRBD1 covers 7 bases. In germline, CDR1 is SGHVS, CDR2 FQNEAQ. This CDR3 has 15 residues. V lost 2 bases to trimming and J lost 2 bases; unmatched junction nucleotides: 5. CDR3 residues: CASSLLDRTNYGYTF. CDR3 nucleotide sequence: TGTGCCAGCAGCTTATTGGACAGGACAAACTATGGCTACACCTTC.

In this sample, this clonotype turned up many times. The chain has TRBV2 and TRBJ2-3; a weak D match, TRBD2 (5 bases). The germline gives CDR1 SNHLY, CDR2 FYNNEI. Trimming removed 3 bases from V and 1 base from J, with 11 bases in between. This CDR3 contains 15 residues. The CDR3, as DNA: TGTGCCAGCAGTGACGGGGAGACTGGCACAGATACGCAGTATTTT. Its protein is CASSDGETGTDTQYF.

This clonotype has a count of ten or more. The chain joins TRBV13 to TRBJ1-1, with 9 bases matching TRBD1. CDR1 is PRHDT, CDR2 FYEKMQ, per germline (reference sequence). V trimming: 7 bases; J trimming: 3 bases; junction bases outside the gene matches: 15. The length of the CDR3 is 17 residues. The DNA of the CDR3 is TGTGCCAGCACCCAATACCAGCCAGACAGGGGGGACACTGAAGCTTTCTTT. Encoded protein: CASTQYQPDRGDTEAFF.

This clonotype was detected many times. The chain uses TRBV9 and TRBJ1-2; D may be TRBD1 (5 bases). The CDR3 spans 15 residues. Germline V gene sequence: CDR1 SGDLS, CDR2 YYNGEE. Trimming took 7 bases from V and 5 from J, leaving 21 bases between them. The CDR3 nucleotides are TGTGCCAGCTGGGGGGGGGACTCAACCCAGTATGGCTACACCTTC. Its translation is CASWGGDSTQYGYTF. The whole variable domain, filled in from reference TRBV9 and TRBJ1-2, reads DSGVTQTPKHLITATGQRVTLRCSPRSGDLSVYWYQQSLDQGLQFLIQYYNGEERAKGNILERFSAQQFPDLHSELNLSSLELGDSALYFCASWGGDSTQYGYTFGSGTRLTVV.

The table lists this clonotype with many counts. This chain uses TRBV20-1 with TRBJ2-7; 10 bases line up with TRBD2. CDR3 length: 15 residues. Per germline, CDR1 DFQATT and CDR2 SNEGSKA (reference sequence). V gave up 2 bases and J gave up 5 bases; unmatched junction bases: 9. In nucleotides, the CDR3 is TGCAGTGCTAGATCCCCTAGCGGGAGTACCCACGAGCAGTACTTC. Translation: CSARSPSGSTHEQYF.

The chain joins TRBV29-1 to TRBJ2-7; 8 bases are a match to TRBD2. This CDR3 has 13 residues. The germline V gene has CDR1 SQVTM and CDR2 ANQGSEA. With 6 bases clipped from V and 4 bases from J, the junction kept 8 bases outside the gene matches. This CDR3 is CSVIGTGGYEQYF. In DNA form, the CDR3 reads TGCAGCGTCATCGGGACGGGAGGGTACGAGCAGTACTTC.

This clonotype has at least ten counts. V is TRBV9 and J is TRBJ1-3, with 9 bases fitting TRBD1. After removal of 3 bases from V and 2 bases from J, the junction contained 15 bases not matched to a gene. The CDR3 is 19 amino acids. CDR1 and CDR2 (germline): SGDLS, YYNGEE. CDR3 sequence (DNA): TGTGCCAGCAGCGGAAGCCGGACAGGGGACACCATCGCTGGAAACACCATATATTTT. This codes for CASSGSRTGDTIAGNTIYF.

The J gene is TRBJ2-5, the V gene TRBV6-2 or TRBV6-3; TRBD2 agrees at 7 bases. V trimming: 2 bases; J trimming: 2 bases; junction bases outside the gene matches: 14. The germline V gene encodes CDR1 MNHEY and CDR2 SVGEGT. The CDR3 spans 18 residues. CDR3 residues: CASSYAYPSGAGQETQYF. The CDR3, as DNA: TGTGCCAGCAGTTACGCGTACCCCAGCGGGGCGGGACAAGAGACCCAGTACTTC.